These 32 T cell receptor beta chains share one sample of origin, sequenced in a study of cytomegalovirus exposure and HLA in healthy donors. PCR primers comprised 60 Vbeta and 13 Jbeta primers. The assay was immunoSEQ multiplex PCR, and TCRdb's table has in-frame clones only and misses some. The sample includes some 50,000 clones, roughly 72% of them seen just once. Sequenced material: PBMCs. The receptors come from a woman aged 45-65 years in good health and CMV-seropositive.

The chain has TRBV6-5 and TRBJ2-3; TRBD1 matches 8 bases. The germline CDR1 and CDR2 sequences are MNHEY and SVGAGI. V shed 5 bases, J shed 1 base, and the junction held 2 bases outside the gene matches. The length of the CDR3 is 14 residues. CDR3 sequence (DNA): TGTGCCAGCAGTAGACAGGGGCGCACAGATACGCAGTATTTT. This gives the protein CASSRQGRTDTQYF.

The chain joins TRBV6-1 to TRBJ1-1, with a possible D match to TRBD1 (6 bases). Germline V gives CDR1 MNHNS, CDR2 SASEGT. There are 15 residues in the CDR3. V was cut by 6 bases and J by 2 bases, with 16 bases left in between. The CDR3: CASRARTVQNTEAFF. For the CDR3, the DNA is TGTGCCAGCAGAGCCCGGACAGTACAAAACACTGAAGCTTTCTTT.

The V call is TRBV6-6, the J call TRBJ1-3; 7 bases map to TRBD1. Per germline, CDR1 MNHNY and CDR2 SVGAGI (reference sequence). The CDR3 consists of 13 residues. The V and J ends lost 10 bases and 3 bases, in that order; junction bases with no gene match: 6. The CDR3 here is CATARGDGNTIYF. DNA of the CDR3: TGTGCCACCGCCAGGGGGGATGGAAACACCATATATTTT.

The rearrangement links TRBV28 to TRBJ1-3, with D unresolved. The CDR3 is 15 amino acids. Trimming pared 5 bases from V and 4 bases from J, leaving 15 bases between. The germline V gene has CDR1 MDHEN and CDR2 SYDVKM. As DNA, the CDR3 is TGTGCCAGCAGTCCTCCTCCGGGGTACGGAAACACCATATATTTT. It is translated as CASSPPPGYGNTIYF.

The genes are TRBV6-4 and TRBJ2-2; D not certain. CDR1 and CDR2 from the germline V gene are MRHNA and SNTAGT. V was pared by 1 base and J by 4 bases, with 7 bases between. This CDR3 is 14 amino acids long. The CDR3 spells CASSDYPGTGELFF. The CDR3 DNA reads as TGTGCCAGCAGTGACTACCCGGGCACCGGGGAGCTGTTTTTT.

The chain has TRBV11-2 and TRBJ2-7; D is perhaps TRBD2 (5 bases). V dropped 5 bases and J dropped 7 bases, with 15 bases sitting between them. Germline CDR1 reads SGHAT; CDR2 reads FQNNGV. The CDR3 has 13 amino acids. CDR3 sequence reads: CASSKDREREQYF. CDR3 coding DNA: TGTGCCAGCAGCAAAGATCGGGAAAGGGAGCAGTACTTC.

This clone was detected only once. The gene calls are TRBV7-8 and TRBJ1-1; D remains ambiguous. The CDR3 is made up of 14 amino acids. Trimming shortened V by 3 bases and J by 0 bases, and 8 bases separated the two germline ends. From germline, CDR1 is SGHVS and CDR2 FQNEAQ. Here the CDR3 DNA reads TGTGCCAGCAGCTTCCGTAACATGAACACTGAAGCTTTCTTT. Translated: CASSFRNMNTEAFF.

The chain links TRBV18 to TRBJ1-5, with a weak D call TRBD1 (6 bases). This CDR3 contains 13 residues. Germline CDR1 reads KGHSH; CDR2 reads LQKENI. Deletions cut 6 bases from V and 3 bases from J, with 9 bases between. DNA of the CDR3: TGTGCCAGCTCGCCGGGACACAATCAGCCCCAGCATTTT. Translating it yields CASSPGHNQPQHF.

The V gene is TRBV27, the J gene TRBJ2-3; D gene uncertain. The CDR3 covers 16 residues. Trimming took off 5 bases at V and 2 bases at J, with 17 bases between the two ends. CDR1 and CDR2 from the germline V gene are MNHEY and SMNVEV (reference sequence). CDR3 nucleotide sequence: TGTGCCAGCAGTCCCCTTCCCGCGGCCCTCACAGATACGCAGTATTTT. Amino acids: CASSPLPAALTDTQYF.

The CDR3 is CASSLTGTSPYNEQFF. The CDR3 DNA reads as TGTGCCAGCAGCTTAACCGGGACTAGCCCTTACAATGAGCAGTTCTTC. This chain uses TRBV7-3 with TRBJ2-1; 9 bases match TRBD2. The germline CDR1 and CDR2 sequences are SGHTA and FQGTGA. With 0 bases clipped from V and 4 bases from J, the junction kept 4 bases outside the gene matches. The CDR3 totals 16 residues.

J is TRBJ1-2 and V is TRBV5-1; the D gene is possibly TRBD1 (5 bases). There are 13 residues in the CDR3. Deletions cut 4 bases from V and 3 bases from J, with 10 bases between. The germline V gene encodes CDR1 SGHRS and CDR2 YFSETQ. In DNA form, the CDR3 reads TGCGCCAGCAGCCCCGACAGAGACTATGGCTACACCTTC. This sequence encodes CASSPDRDYGYTF.

The chain has TRBV5-6 and TRBJ2-1; the match to TRBD2 covers 15 bases. The germline gives CDR1 SGHDT, CDR2 YYEEEE. The CDR3 consists of 16 residues. Trimming at V came to 4 bases and at J to 7 bases, leaving 6 bases not matched to a gene. CDR3 DNA sequence: TGTGCCAGCAGCCCGGCGGGGACTAGCGGGGGGAATGAGCAGTTCTTC. It codes for CASSPAGTSGGNEQFF.

Turning to this clone: Different DNA sequences within this sample yield the same CDR3. CDR3 sequence (DNA): TGTGCCAGCAGCTTAGGGGGAGGGGACACTGAAGCTTTCTTT. It specifies CASSLGGGDTEAFF. This chain links TRBV7-2 with TRBJ1-1; possibly TRBD1 for D (5 bases). CDR3 size: 14 residues. The germline V gene encodes CDR1 SGHTA and CDR2 FQGNSA. V was shortened by 1 base and J by 3 bases, with 9 bases between the two germline ends.

The rearrangement links TRBV29-1 to TRBJ2-7; D perhaps matches TRBD2 (6 bases). Germline V gene data show CDR1 as SQVTM and CDR2 as ANQGSEA. V was shortened by 3 bases and J by 7 bases, with 16 bases between the two germline ends. The length of the CDR3 is 13 residues. The CDR3 loop is CSVEESLGREQYF. The CDR3 DNA reads as TGCAGCGTTGAGGAATCACTGGGGAGGGAGCAGTACTTC.

The sample holds a few counts of this clone. The chain carries TRBV6-1 and TRBJ2-1, with 8 bases identical to TRBD2. In germline, CDR1 is MNHNS, CDR2 SASEGT. CDR3 length: 14 amino acids. J gave up 7 bases and V 7 bases, and 9 bases lay outside the gene matches. The CDR3 sequence: CASMRASGSNEQFF. In DNA form, the CDR3 reads TGTGCCAGCATGAGGGCTAGCGGGTCGAATGAGCAGTTCTTC.

CDR3 amino acids: CASSQEPRGTVDGYTF. CDR3 nucleotides: TGCGCCAGCAGCCAAGAACCCCGCGGGACAGTCGATGGCTACACCTTC. The chain uses TRBV4-3 and TRBJ1-2; TRBD1 agrees at 7 bases. The V segment lost 0 bases and the J segment 6 bases; nucleotides outside the gene matches: 10. Looked up from germline, CDR1 is LGHNA and CDR2 is YSLEER. The CDR3 spans 16 residues.

This chain connects TRBV5-1 to TRBJ1-1; D remains ambiguous. Germline loops: CDR1 SGHRS, CDR2 YFSETQ. The CDR3 loop spans 14 amino acids. V was pared by 2 bases and J by 4 bases, with 12 bases between. CDR3 amino acids: CASSLTASSTEAFF. DNA for the CDR3: TGCGCCAGCAGCTTAACAGCCTCGAGCACTGAAGCTTTCTTT.

The chain couples TRBV2 to TRBJ1-4; tentative D call: TRBD1 (5 bases). Germline CDR1 reads SNHLY; CDR2 reads FYNNEI. The V and J ends lost 8 bases and 5 bases respectively, with 15 bases between them. The CDR3 runs to 14 residues. In DNA, the CDR3 is TGTGCCAGCGGCGGGGGGGGAACCAATGAAAAACTGTTTTTT. Translation gives CASGGGGTNEKLFF.

The chain links TRBV28 to TRBJ2-7; unclear D gene. The CDR3 length is 12 residues. The V end lost 6 bases, the J end lost 9 bases, and 15 bases lay between the germline ends. The germline V gene has CDR1 MDHEN and CDR2 SYDVKM. The CDR3 DNA sequence: TGTGCCAGCAGAGACACCCTAAACGGGCAGTACTTC. Its protein is CASRDTLNGQYF.

The chain links TRBV5-1 to TRBJ2-3; 10 bases match TRBD2. The germline V gene encodes CDR1 SGHRS and CDR2 YFSETQ. CDR3 length: 16 residues. Trimming took 4 bases from V and 3 from J; bases not matched to a gene: 8. CDR3 nucleotides: TGCGCCAGCAGCACCCGTGTAGCGGGGGGAACAGATACGCAGTATTTT. It is translated as CASSTRVAGGTDTQYF.

V usage is TRBV15 and J usage is TRBJ2-7; TRBD2 matches at 8 bases. Trimming cost V 4 bases and J 4 bases; bases outside gene matches: 12. Germline V gene sequence: CDR1 LNHNV, CDR2 YYDKDF (reference sequence). The CDR3 loop spans 16 amino acids. CDR3 sequence reads: CATSKGGGTRRYEQYF. The CDR3 coding sequence is TGTGCCACCAGCAAAGGGGGGGGGACTAGGAGGTACGAGCAGTACTTC.

This clone was picked up one time. The DNA for the CDR3 is TGTGCCAGCAGCAGGGACTCCACCGGGGAGCTGTTTTTT. Encoded protein: CASSRDSTGELFF. The chain combines TRBV7-3 with TRBJ2-2, with D tentatively TRBD2 (6 bases). This CDR3 has 13 residues. V was trimmed by 5 bases and J by 4 bases, leaving 8 bases between them. Looked up from germline, CDR1 is SGHTA and CDR2 is FQGTGA.

This chain uses TRBV5-4 with TRBJ2-1, with 10 bases that match TRBD2. The ends lost 0 bases at V and 10 bases at J; junction bases unmatched: 4. This CDR3 spans 14 amino acids. Germline V lookup: CDR1 SGHNT, CDR2 YYREEE (reference sequence). DNA for the CDR3: TGTGCCAGCAGCTTGGAAGCGGGAGGGTACGAGCAGTTCTTC. This gives the protein CASSLEAGGYEQFF. Variable domain in full (rest from reference TRBV5-4 and TRBJ2-1): ETGVTQSPTHLIKTRGQQVTLRCSSQSGHNTVSWYQQALGQGPQFIFQYYREEENGRGNFPPRFSGLQFPNYSSELNVNALELDDSALYLCASSLEAGGYEQFFGPGTRLTVL.

This chain links TRBV4-3 with TRBJ2-5, with TRBD2 matching over 7 bases. The end of the DNA is better explained by TRBJ2-7, so the J call may be wrong. Germline values: CDR1 LGHNA, CDR2 YSLEER. The CDR3 length is 16 residues. CDR3 coding DNA: TGCGCCAGCAGCCAAGATCTCAGGGAGGGCATCTACGAGCAGTACTTC. Translation gives CASSQDLREGIYEQYF.

The chain uses TRBV4-3 and TRBJ1-4, with D perhaps matching TRBD1 (5 bases). The V gene lost 0 bases and the J gene lost 7 bases, with 15 bases spanning the gap. The CDR3 is 16 amino acids. The germline CDR1 and CDR2 sequences are LGHNA and YSLEER. The CDR3 DNA sequence: TGCGCCAGCAGCCAAGAAGGGGTGGGCGGAACTGAAAAACTGTTTTTT. Translation: CASSQEGVGGTEKLFF.

This clone came up a few times. The chain joins TRBV6-6 to TRBJ1-5, with 7 positions matching TRBD1. Trimming removed 5 bases from V and 7 bases from J; junction bases left unmatched: 5. This CDR3 has 13 amino acids. The germline V gene encodes CDR1 MNHNY and CDR2 SVGAGI (reference sequence). This chain's CDR3 is CASSDRVEQPQHF. The CDR3 DNA is TGTGCCAGCAGTGACAGGGTTGAGCAGCCCCAGCATTTT.

This clone has only a few counts. The rearrangement links TRBV7-9 to TRBJ2-7; 11 bases match TRBD1. The V gene's germline CDR1 is SEHNR and CDR2 FQNEAQ (reference sequence). The V gene end was trimmed by 5 bases and the J gene end by 0 bases; junction bases not matched to a gene: 9. The CDR3 length is 17 residues. The CDR3 coding sequence is TGTGCCAGCAGCGTTCTCGGGACAGGGGGAGTCTCCTACGAGCAGTACTTC. This gives the protein CASSVLGTGGVSYEQYF.

The chain recombines TRBV11-3 with TRBJ2-5, with D possibly matching TRBD1 (5 bases). The DNA matches TRBJ2-7 better at its end, which makes the J call doubtful. The CDR3 covers 12 residues. Germline lookup yields CDR1 SGHNT and CDR2 YENEEA. DNA for the CDR3: TGTGCCAGCAGCTCAGGGTCCTACGAGCAGTACTTC. Protein product: CASSSGSYEQYF.

The gene calls are TRBV7-2 and TRBJ2-3; tentative D call: TRBD2 (5 bases). The CDR3 is 17 amino acids. Per germline, CDR1 SGHTA and CDR2 FQGNSA. V gave up 6 bases and J gave up 4 bases, with 23 bases separating them. The CDR3 bases are TGTGCCAGCAGTAAGTTGAGCGGCGGTTGGGCGGCAGATACGCAGTATTTT. Translation: CASSKLSGGWAADTQYF.

The V call is TRBV28, the J call TRBJ2-7, with D hard to call. V lost 6 bases and J lost 3, with 9 bases in between. The CDR3 consists of 12 residues. The germline gives CDR1 MDHEN, CDR2 SYDVKM. CDR3 protein: CASRTTGYEQYF. The CDR3 DNA reads TGTGCCAGCAGAACGACGGGCTACGAGCAGTACTTC.

The V gene is TRBV4-2, the J gene TRBJ2-7, with 13 bases identical to TRBD2. The CDR3 spans 17 residues. With 3 bases clipped from V and 6 bases from J, the junction kept 11 bases outside the gene matches. In germline, CDR1 is LGHNA, CDR2 YNFKEQ. The CDR3 DNA reads TGTGCCAGCAGCCATACTCTCCTTACTAGCGGGGGGGGCGAGCAGTACTTC. This translates into CASSHTLLTSGGGEQYF.

The chain couples TRBV7-2 to TRBJ2-5; TRBD1 matches 9 bases. The J call could be wrong; TRBJ2-7 is a better fit for the DNA end. CDR3 length: 14 residues. Germline values: CDR1 SGHTA, CDR2 FQGNSA. CDR3 sequence (DNA): TGTGCCAGCTCCTTGGACAGGGGAGGCTACGAGCAGTACTTC. Protein sequence: CASSLDRGGYEQYF.